These 26 T cell receptor beta chains share one sample of origin, sequenced in a study of control samples from healthy donors and cancer patients. Profiled with immunoSEQ multiplex PCR; TCRdb holds only in-frame clones, not every one. The sample yields roughly 74,000 clones, approximately 94% seen once. The sample was blood. All receptors derive from a woman aged 18-29 years in good health.

The genes are TRBV19 and TRBJ2-1; TRBD2 aligns across 7 bases. J gave up 6 bases and V 5 bases, and 13 bases lay outside the gene matches. CDR1 and CDR2 (germline): LNHDA, SQIVND (reference sequence). This CDR3 comprises 16 residues. CDR3 nucleotide sequence: TGTGCCAGTAGTGGTGGGGACTACGCCCTGGGCAATGAGCAGTTCTTC. Translated, it gives CASSGGDYALGNEQFF.

The rearrangement links TRBV5-6 to TRBJ1-1; the D is unclear. In germline, CDR1 is SGHDT, CDR2 YYEEEE. The CDR3 extends over 14 amino acids. Trimming cost V 4 bases and J 4 bases, with 14 bases left between them. The CDR3: CASSPPRGRTEAFF. In nucleotides, the CDR3 is TGTGCCAGCAGCCCCCCGCGGGGTCGCACTGAAGCTTTCTTT.

The V gene is TRBV28, the J gene TRBJ1-4, with 12 bases lining up with TRBD1. Trimming removed 3 bases from V and 7 bases from J; junction bases left unmatched: 6. CDR1 is MDHEN and CDR2 is SYDVKM in the germline V gene. The CDR3 extends over 16 amino acids. CDR3 in DNA: TGTGCCAGCAGTTTCGGTGTGGGACAGGGGGCTGAAAAACTGTTTTTT. Its translation is CASSFGVGQGAEKLFF.

This sequence joins TRBV11-2 and TRBJ2-7; tentatively, D is TRBD1 (6 bases). With 1 base removed from V and 2 bases from J, the gap between germline ends came to 21 bases. CDR3 length: 18 amino acids. Germline CDR1 reads SGHAT; CDR2 reads FQNNGV. CDR3 amino acids: CASSLVGIGDKPTYEQYF. CDR3 nucleotides: TGTGCCAGCAGCTTAGTTGGTATTGGGGACAAACCTACCTACGAGCAGTACTTC.

The chain employs TRBV5-1 and TRBJ2-3, with a weak D call TRBD2 (6 bases). Germline CDR1 reads SGHRS; CDR2 reads YFSETQ. The CDR3 runs to 16 residues. V shed 0 bases and J shed 1 base, with 12 bases lying between them. CDR3 in DNA: TGCGCCAGCAGCTTGGTGCGGGAAGAGGGCACAGATACGCAGTATTTT. As protein: CASSLVREEGTDTQYF.

The chain has TRBV19 and TRBJ2-3; D tentatively reads TRBD1 or TRBD2 (5 bases each). The CDR3 is made up of 13 amino acids. V was trimmed by 9 bases and J by 3 bases, leaving 13 bases between them. Germline V gene lookup returns CDR1 LNHDA and CDR2 SQIVND (reference sequence). The CDR3 here is CASSGTRTDTQYF. CDR3 nucleotide sequence: TGTGCCAGCTCCGGGACCAGGACAGATACGCAGTATTTT.

This clone was observed a single time. This chain uses TRBV6-5 with TRBJ2-5; maybe TRBD1 (6 bases). Per germline, CDR1 MNHEY and CDR2 SVGAGI. Trimming left V 6 bases short and J 2 bases short, with 13 bases between. The CDR3 is made up of 14 amino acids. The chain's CDR3 is CASSTTGKQETQYF. The CDR3 nucleotides are TGTGCCAGCAGCACGACAGGAAAACAAGAGACCCAGTACTTC.

The chain has TRBV2 and TRBJ2-1; 12 bases fit TRBD2. The V and J ends lost 10 bases and 9 bases, in that order; junction bases with no gene match: 10. Germline CDR1 is SNHLY and CDR2 is FYNNEI. The CDR3 has 14 amino acids. The CDR3 is CAKKLAGGYSEQFF. CDR3 nucleotide sequence: TGTGCCAAAAAGCTAGCGGGAGGGTATAGTGAGCAGTTCTTC.

V and J are TRBV10-3 and TRBJ2-1; D is possibly TRBD1 or TRBD2 (5 bases each). This CDR3 contains 13 residues. V lost 7 bases and J lost 5, with 12 bases in between. Germline assignment: CDR1 ENHRY and CDR2 SYGVKD. The CDR3 DNA is TGTGCCATCATGAGGGACCAGAACAATGAGCAGTTCTTC. This gives the protein CAIMRDQNNEQFF.

V gene TRBV5-6 combines with J gene TRBJ1-5, with a tentative D call TRBD1 (6 bases). The CDR3 covers 12 residues. The ends were cut back, 4 bases at V and 10 bases at J, with 12 bases in the middle. Germline V lookup: CDR1 SGHDT, CDR2 YYEEEE. This chain's CDR3 is CASSPWGRPQHF. In DNA, the CDR3 is TGTGCCAGCAGCCCTTGGGGGCGCCCCCAGCATTTT.

The gene calls are TRBV27 and TRBJ1-2; TRBD1 matches at 7 bases. Germline V gene lookup returns CDR1 MNHEY and CDR2 SMNVEV (reference sequence). Germline trimming cut 3 bases from V and 7 bases from J; bases unmatched to any gene: 2. CDR3 length: 12 amino acids. The CDR3 sequence is CASSFRGSGYTF. The DNA for the CDR3 is TGTGCCAGCAGTTTCAGGGGGAGTGGCTACACCTTC.

The chain combines TRBV28 with TRBJ2-2; 7 bases match TRBD2. The CDR3 runs to 17 residues. Trimming cost V 2 bases and J 5 bases; bases outside gene matches: 11. Germline V lookup: CDR1 MDHEN, CDR2 SYDVKM. The CDR3 sequence is CASSLKVQRGGTGELFF. In DNA, the CDR3 is TGTGCCAGCAGTTTAAAGGTCCAGCGGGGTGGGACCGGGGAGCTGTTTTTT.

The chain uses TRBV28 and TRBJ2-1; D remains unclear. Germline CDR1 reads MDHEN; CDR2 reads SYDVKM. CDR3 length: 13 residues. V dropped 5 bases and J dropped 10 bases, with 15 bases sitting between them. The CDR3 nucleotides are TGTGCCAGCAGTCCTCCTCCCAATTGGGAGCAGTTCTTC. Amino acids: CASSPPPNWEQFF.

The rearrangement uses TRBV6-1 and TRBJ2-7, with TRBD2 matching 10 bases. CDR3 length: 16 residues. Germline-derived CDR1 and CDR2 are MNHNS and SASEGT. The trim removed 3 bases at V and 4 bases at J, leaving 9 bases unmatched. CDR3 residues: CASSDIRASGSYEQYF. As DNA, the CDR3 is TGTGCCAGCAGTGACATCCGGGCTAGCGGGAGTTACGAGCAGTACTTC.

The chain joins TRBV28 to TRBJ1-2; D might be TRBD1 (5 bases). Germline loops: CDR1 MDHEN, CDR2 SYDVKM. This CDR3 region has 13 residues. Trimming left V 7 bases short and J 5 bases short, with 14 bases between. For the CDR3, the DNA is TGTGCCAGCAAGAGGGACGAGGGGTATGGCTACACCTTC. Its protein product is CASKRDEGYGYTF.

The chain joins TRBV5-8 to TRBJ2-7; 13 bases line up with TRBD2. Germline values: CDR1 SGHTS, CDR2 YDEGEE. Germline trimming cut 2 bases from V and 1 base from J; bases unmatched to any gene: 3. The CDR3 length is 16 residues. The CDR3 spells CASSLPGLAGSYEQYF. CDR3 bases: TGTGCCAGCAGCTTACCGGGACTAGCGGGATCCTACGAGCAGTACTTC.

The chain recombines TRBV7-6 with TRBJ2-5, with 10 bases that match TRBD2. The CDR3 extends over 18 amino acids. CDR1 is SGHVS, CDR2 FNYEAQ, per germline. V was pared by 1 base and J by 1 base, with 9 bases of the junction left unmatched. Written as DNA, the CDR3 is TGTGCCAGCAGCTTAGTGCACCAACTAGCGGGGCCCCAAGAGACCCAGTACTTC. This gives the protein CASSLVHQLAGPQETQYF.

The chain uses TRBV3-1 (or the pseudogene TRBV3-2) and TRBJ1-1, with unresolved D. The CDR3 has 14 amino acids. Germline-derived CDR1 and CDR2 are LGHDT and YNNKEL (reference sequence). V dropped 4 bases and J dropped 1 base, with 10 bases sitting between them. Here the CDR3 DNA reads TGTGCCAGCAGCCCGGAGGTTGGGAACACTGAAGCTTTCTTT. Translation gives CASSPEVGNTEAFF.

The V and J genes are TRBV4-1 and TRBJ2-6; no clear D gene. Looked up from germline, CDR1 is MGHRA and CDR2 is YSYEKL. Trimming removed 5 bases at V and 4 bases at J, with 15 bases between. The CDR3 covers 16 residues. CDR3 region: CASSMLTTAGANVLTF. CDR3 nucleotide sequence: TGCGCCAGCAGCATGCTAACAACCGCCGGGGCCAACGTCCTGACTTTC.

The rearrangement joins TRBV3-1 (or the pseudogene TRBV3-2) to TRBJ1-2, with TRBD1 identical over 7 bases. CDR3 size: 16 residues. CDR1 and CDR2 from the germline V gene are LGHDT and YNNKEL (reference sequence). V trimming: 4 bases; J trimming: 4 bases; junction bases outside the gene matches: 12. The CDR3 spells CASSPIGQGDLYGYTF. CDR3 bases: TGTGCCAGCAGCCCCATAGGGCAGGGGGACCTCTATGGCTACACCTTC.

The rearrangement joins TRBV18 to TRBJ2-7, with 9 bases fitting TRBD2. Germline-derived CDR1 and CDR2 are KGHSH and LQKENI. V lost 3 bases to trimming and J lost 6 bases; unmatched junction nucleotides: 9. This CDR3 is built from 15 residues. CDR3 in amino acids: CASSPAIAGASEQYF. The CDR3 DNA is TGTGCCAGCTCACCGGCGATAGCGGGAGCTAGCGAGCAGTACTTC.

This sequence joins TRBV28 and TRBJ2-1; TRBD1 matches at 7 bases. Germline values: CDR1 MDHEN, CDR2 SYDVKM. V gave up 4 bases and J gave up 0 bases; unmatched junction bases: 9. The CDR3 is 17 amino acids. The DNA of the CDR3 is TGTGCCAGCAGTTCCCCCGGGACAGCGAGCTCCTACAATGAGCAGTTCTTC. Protein product: CASSSPGTASSYNEQFF.

This clone was seen only a few times. The chain links TRBV19 to TRBJ2-7; weak D call: TRBD1 (6 bases). The CDR3 runs to 15 residues. Germline CDR1 reads LNHDA; CDR2 reads SQIVND (reference sequence). V was cut by 2 bases and J by 0 bases, with 11 bases left in between. The CDR3 DNA sequence: TGTGCCAGTAGTATAAATACAGGGAGCTCCTACGAGCAGTACTTC. This gives the protein CASSINTGSSYEQYF. The whole variable domain, filled in from reference TRBV19 and TRBJ2-7, reads DGGITQSPKYLFRKEGQNVTLSCEQNLNHDAMYWYRQDPGQGLRLIYYSQIVNDFQKGDIAEGYSVSREKKESFPLTVTSAQKNPTAFYLCASSINTGSSYEQYFGPGTRLTVT.

This chain links TRBV28 with TRBJ1-6; the D gene is possibly TRBD1 (5 bases). Germline V lookup: CDR1 MDHEN, CDR2 SYDVKM. This CDR3 has 13 amino acids. V was cut by 7 bases and J by 9 bases, with 13 bases left in between. The CDR3 region has the DNA TGTGCCAGCAAGGGGTTTTATGGTTCACCCCTCCACTTT. Its protein is CASKGFYGSPLHF.

This chain joins TRBV19 and TRBJ2-1; D is ambiguous. V was shortened by 6 bases and J by 7 bases, with 16 bases between the two germline ends. The germline gives CDR1 LNHDA, CDR2 SQIVND (reference sequence). The CDR3 runs to 14 residues. Here the CDR3 DNA reads TGTGCCAGTAGCATAACACCGACGGCAAATGAGCAGTTCTTC. Protein product: CASSITPTANEQFF.

The chain employs TRBV7-6 and TRBJ2-1; 9 nucleotides match TRBD2. CDR3 length: 16 residues. V lost 7 bases to trimming and J lost 9 bases; unmatched junction nucleotides: 16. CDR1 and CDR2 from the germline V gene are SGHVS and FNYEAQ. CDR3 in DNA: TGTGCCAGCACCCACCGGCGGGAGGGCCTTGTACGTGAGCAGTTCTTC. This gives the protein CASTHRREGLVREQFF. Full variable domain (missing parts from reference TRBV7-6 and TRBJ2-1): GAGVSQSPRYKVTKRGQDVALRCDPISGHVSLYWYRQALGQGPEFLTYFNYEAQQDKSGLPNDRFSAERPEGSISTLTIQRTEQRDSAMYRCASTHRREGLVREQFFGPGTRLTVL.